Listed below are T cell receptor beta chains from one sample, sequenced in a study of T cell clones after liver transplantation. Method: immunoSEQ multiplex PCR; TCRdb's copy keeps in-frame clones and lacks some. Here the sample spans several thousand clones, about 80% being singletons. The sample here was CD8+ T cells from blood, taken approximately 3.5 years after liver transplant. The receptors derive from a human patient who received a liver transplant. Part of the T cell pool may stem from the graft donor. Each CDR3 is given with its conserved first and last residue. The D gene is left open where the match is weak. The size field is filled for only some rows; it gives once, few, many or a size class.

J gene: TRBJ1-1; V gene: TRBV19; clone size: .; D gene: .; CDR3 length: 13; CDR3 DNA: TGTGCCAGTAGTATGTGGGATGGTTTCGGAGCTTTCTTT; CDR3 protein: CASSMWDGFGAFF
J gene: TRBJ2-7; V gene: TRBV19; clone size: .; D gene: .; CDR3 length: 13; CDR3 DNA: TGTGCCAGTTCTCCCAGCGGAGGGGAAGAGCAGTACTTC; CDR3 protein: CASSPSGGEEQYF
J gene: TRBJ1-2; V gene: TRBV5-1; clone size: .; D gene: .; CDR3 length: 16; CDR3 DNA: TGCGCCAGCAGCTTGGGTTTCGGCCTTGAGGGTGGTGGCTACACCTTC; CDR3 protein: CASSLGFGLEGGGYTF
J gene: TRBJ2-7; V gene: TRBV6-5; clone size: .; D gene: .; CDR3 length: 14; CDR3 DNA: TGTGCCAGCAGTTACTCGAGTCACGGCTACGAGCAGTACTTC; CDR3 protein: CASSYSSHGYEQYF
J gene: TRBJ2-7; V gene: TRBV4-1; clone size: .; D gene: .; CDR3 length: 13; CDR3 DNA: TGCGCCAGCAGCTCTTCCGGCCCCTACGAGCAGTACTTC; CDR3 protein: CASSSSGPYEQYF
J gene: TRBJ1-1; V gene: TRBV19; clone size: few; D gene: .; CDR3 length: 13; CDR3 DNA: TGTGCCAGTAGTATTAATTCGAACACTGAAGCTTTCTTT; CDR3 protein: CASSINSNTEAFF
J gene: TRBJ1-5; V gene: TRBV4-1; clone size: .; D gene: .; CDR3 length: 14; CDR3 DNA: TGCGCCAGCAGCCAAGAACCACGGTGGCAGCCCCAGCATTTT; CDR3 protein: CASSQEPRWQPQHF
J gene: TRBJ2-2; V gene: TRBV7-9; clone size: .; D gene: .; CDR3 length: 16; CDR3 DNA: TGTGCCAGCAGCTTAGATCTGCTAGCAGGCACCGGGGAGCTGTTTTTT; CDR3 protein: CASSLDLLAGTGELFF
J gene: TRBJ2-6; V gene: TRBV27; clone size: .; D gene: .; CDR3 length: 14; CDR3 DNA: TGTGCCAGCAGTTTAAGGGCTGGGGCCAACGTCCTGACTTTC; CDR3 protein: CASSLRAGANVLTF
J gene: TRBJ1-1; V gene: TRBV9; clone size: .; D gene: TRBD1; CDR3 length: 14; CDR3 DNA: TGTGCCAGCAGCTCGACAGGGGGTTCTTGGGAAGCTTTCTTT; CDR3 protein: CASSSTGGSWEAFF
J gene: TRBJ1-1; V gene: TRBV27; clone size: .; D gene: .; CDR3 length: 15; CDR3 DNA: TGTGCCAGCAGTTTGGGAGGGCTAACTAACACTGAAGCTTTCTTT; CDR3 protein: CASSLGGLTNTEAFF
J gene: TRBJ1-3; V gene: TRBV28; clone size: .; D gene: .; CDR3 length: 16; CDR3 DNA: TGTGCCAGCAGTTTGCTGAGGGATCTAACTGGAAACACCATATATTTT; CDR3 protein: CASSLLRDLTGNTIYF
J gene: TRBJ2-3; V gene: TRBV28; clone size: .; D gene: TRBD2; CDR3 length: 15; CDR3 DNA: TGTGCCAGCAGTAACGCCCCCGGGACTATGGGTACGCAGTATTTT; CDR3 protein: CASSNAPGTMGTQYF
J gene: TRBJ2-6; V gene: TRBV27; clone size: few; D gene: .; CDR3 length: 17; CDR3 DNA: TGTGCCAGCAGTTTCTTACCCTCAGTCTCTGGGGCCAACGTCCTGACTTTC; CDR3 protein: CASSFLPSVSGANVLTF
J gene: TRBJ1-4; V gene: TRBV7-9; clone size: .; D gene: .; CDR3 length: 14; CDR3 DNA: TGTGCCAGCAGCAGGGACATCTCTAATGAAAAACTGTTTTTT; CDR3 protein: CASSRDISNEKLFF
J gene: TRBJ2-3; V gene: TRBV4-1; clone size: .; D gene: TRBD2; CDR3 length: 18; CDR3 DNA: TGCGCCAGCAGCCAACCTTTTAGCGGGAGGCAAAGCACAGATACGCAGTATTTT; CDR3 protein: CASSQPFSGRQSTDTQYF
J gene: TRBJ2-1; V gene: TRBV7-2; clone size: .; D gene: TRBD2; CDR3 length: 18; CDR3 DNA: TGTGCCAGCAGCCAAGGCCTAGCGGGAGGGCCCTCCTACAATGAGCAGTTCTTC; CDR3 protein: CASSQGLAGGPSYNEQFF
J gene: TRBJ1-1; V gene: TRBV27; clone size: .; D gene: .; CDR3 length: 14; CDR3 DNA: TGTGCCAGCAGTTTGGAGGGGGACGAGACTGAAGCTTTCTTT; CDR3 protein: CASSLEGDETEAFF
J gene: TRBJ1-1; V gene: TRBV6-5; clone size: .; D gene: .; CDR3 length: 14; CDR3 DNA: TGTGCCAGCAGTTACGGGGGGCCGAACACTGAAGCTTTCTTT; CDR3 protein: CASSYGGPNTEAFF
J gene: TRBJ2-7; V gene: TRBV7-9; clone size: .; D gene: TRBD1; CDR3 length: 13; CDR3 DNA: TGTGCCAGCAGCAGGGACAGTATCTACGAGCAGTACTTC; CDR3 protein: CASSRDSIYEQYF
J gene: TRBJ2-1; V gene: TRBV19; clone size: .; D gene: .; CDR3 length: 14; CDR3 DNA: TGTGCCAGTAGTATCGTGGGGGTTGGGGATGAGCAGTTCTTC; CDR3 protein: CASSIVGVGDEQFF
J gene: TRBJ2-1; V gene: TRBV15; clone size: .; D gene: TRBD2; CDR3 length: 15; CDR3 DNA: TGTGCCACCAGCCCACTAGCGGGAGATTATAATGAGCAGTTCTTC; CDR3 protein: CATSPLAGDYNEQFF
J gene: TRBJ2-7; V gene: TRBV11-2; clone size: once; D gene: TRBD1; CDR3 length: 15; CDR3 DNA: TGTGCCAGCAGCGCCCCGGACAGGGATTTTAACGAGCAGTACTTC; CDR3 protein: CASSAPDRDFNEQYF
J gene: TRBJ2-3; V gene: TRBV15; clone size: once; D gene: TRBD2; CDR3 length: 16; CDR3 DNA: TGTGCCACCAGCAGAGATCGGCGGGAGAAGGCAGATACGCAGTATTTT; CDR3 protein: CATSRDRREKADTQYF
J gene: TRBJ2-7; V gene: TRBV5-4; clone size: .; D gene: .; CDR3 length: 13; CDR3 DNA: TGTGCCAGCAGCTGGTACGCAGACCACGAGCAGTACTTC; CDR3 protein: CASSWYADHEQYF
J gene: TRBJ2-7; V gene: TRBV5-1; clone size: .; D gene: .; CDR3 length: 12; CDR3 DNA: TGCGCCAGCAGCTTCCTGGGACTCGAGCAGTACTTC; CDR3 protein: CASSFLGLEQYF
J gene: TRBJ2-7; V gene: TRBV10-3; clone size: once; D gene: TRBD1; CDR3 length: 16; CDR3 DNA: TGTGCCATCAGGAAGGGCCGAGTGGACAGGGAGGACGAGCAGTACTTC; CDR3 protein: CAIRKGRVDREDEQYF
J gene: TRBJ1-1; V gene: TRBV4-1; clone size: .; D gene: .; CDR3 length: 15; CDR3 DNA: TGCGCCAGCAGCCAAGATTTCAAGGAGGGCACTGAAGCTTTCTTT; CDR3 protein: CASSQDFKEGTEAFF
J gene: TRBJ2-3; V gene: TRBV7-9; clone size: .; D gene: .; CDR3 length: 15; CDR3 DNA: TGTGCCAGCAGCTCCTCTATACCCGTGTCAGATACGCAGTATTTT; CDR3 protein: CASSSSIPVSDTQYF
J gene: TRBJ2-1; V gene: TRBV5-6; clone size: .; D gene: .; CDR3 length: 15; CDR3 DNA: TGTGCCAGCAGCTTGACTTGGGGGGGCCACAATGAGCAGTTCTTC; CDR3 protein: CASSLTWGGHNEQFF
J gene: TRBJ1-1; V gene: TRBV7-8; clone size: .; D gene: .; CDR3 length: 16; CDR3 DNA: TGTGCCAGTTGCACTGGGGGCAGGGTCATGAACACTGAAGCTTTCTTT; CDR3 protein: CASCTGGRVMNTEAFF
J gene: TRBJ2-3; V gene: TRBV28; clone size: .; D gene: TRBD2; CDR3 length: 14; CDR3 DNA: TGTGCCAGCTCAGGTAGCGGGAAGTGGGATACGCAGTATTTT; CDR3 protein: CASSGSGKWDTQYF
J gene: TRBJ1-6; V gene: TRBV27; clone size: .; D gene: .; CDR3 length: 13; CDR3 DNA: TGTGCCAGCAGTTTATATGGGGATTCACCCCTCCACTTT; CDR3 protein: CASSLYGDSPLHF
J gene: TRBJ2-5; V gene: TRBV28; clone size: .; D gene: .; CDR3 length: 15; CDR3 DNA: TGTGCCAGCAGTTACCCCCTTAACCTTGGGGAGACCCAGTACTTC; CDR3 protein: CASSYPLNLGETQYF
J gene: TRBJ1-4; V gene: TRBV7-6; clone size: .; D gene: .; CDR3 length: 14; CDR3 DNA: TGTGCCAGCAGCTTAGAGCCCCAGGGGGAAAAACTGTTTTTT; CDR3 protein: CASSLEPQGEKLFF
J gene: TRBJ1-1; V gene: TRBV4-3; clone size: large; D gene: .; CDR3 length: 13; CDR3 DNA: TGCGCCAGCAGCTTTTCGGTAAACACTGAAGCTTTCTTT; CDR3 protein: CASSFSVNTEAFF
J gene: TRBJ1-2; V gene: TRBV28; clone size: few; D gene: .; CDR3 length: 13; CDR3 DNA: TGTGCCAGCAGCCCCTTGGGCCGTAGCGGCTACACCTTC; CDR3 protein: CASSPLGRSGYTF
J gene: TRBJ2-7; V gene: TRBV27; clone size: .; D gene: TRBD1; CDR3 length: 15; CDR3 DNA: TGTGCCAGCAGTTTCGTCGGGACAGGGATCTACGAGCAGTACTTC; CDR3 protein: CASSFVGTGIYEQYF
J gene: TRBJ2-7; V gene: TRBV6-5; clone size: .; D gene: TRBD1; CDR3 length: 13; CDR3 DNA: TGTGCCAGCAGTACCGGGACAGGGGGCTTAAGGTACTTC; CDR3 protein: CASSTGTGGLRYF
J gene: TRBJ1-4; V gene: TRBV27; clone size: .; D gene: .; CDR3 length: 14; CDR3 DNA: TGTGCCAGCAGTCCTTACCCTACAGGGGAAAAACTGTTTTTT; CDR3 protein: CASSPYPTGEKLFF
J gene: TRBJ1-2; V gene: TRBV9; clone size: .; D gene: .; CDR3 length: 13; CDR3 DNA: TGTGCCAGCAGCGTAGGTACAGAACGCGACTACACCTTC; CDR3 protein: CASSVGTERDYTF
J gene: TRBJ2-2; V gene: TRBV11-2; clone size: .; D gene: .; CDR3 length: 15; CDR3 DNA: TGTGCCAGCAGCGCTAGGGACATGGAAACCGGGGAGCTGTTTTTT; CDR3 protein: CASSARDMETGELFF
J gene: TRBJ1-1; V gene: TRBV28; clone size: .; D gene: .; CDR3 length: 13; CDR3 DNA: TGTGCCAGCAGCGTACAGGGACACACTGAAGCTTTCTTT; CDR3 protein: CASSVQGHTEAFF